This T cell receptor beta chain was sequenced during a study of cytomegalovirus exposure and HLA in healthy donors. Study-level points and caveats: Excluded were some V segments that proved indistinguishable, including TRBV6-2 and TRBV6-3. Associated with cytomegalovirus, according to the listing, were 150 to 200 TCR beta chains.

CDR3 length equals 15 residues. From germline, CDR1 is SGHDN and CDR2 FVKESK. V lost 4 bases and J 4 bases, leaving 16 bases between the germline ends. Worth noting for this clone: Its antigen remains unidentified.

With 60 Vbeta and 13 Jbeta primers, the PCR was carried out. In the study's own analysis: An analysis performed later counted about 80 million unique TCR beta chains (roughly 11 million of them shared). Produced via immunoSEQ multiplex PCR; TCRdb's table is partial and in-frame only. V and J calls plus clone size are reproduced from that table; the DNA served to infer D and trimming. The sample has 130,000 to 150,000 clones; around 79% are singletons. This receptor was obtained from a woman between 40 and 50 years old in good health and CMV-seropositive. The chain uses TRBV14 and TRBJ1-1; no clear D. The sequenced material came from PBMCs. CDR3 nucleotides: TGTGCCAGCAGCCCGGATTTCCCCCGGGGCACTGAAGCTTTCTTT. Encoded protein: CASSPDFPRGTEAFF. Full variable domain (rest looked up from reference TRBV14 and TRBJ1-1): EAGVTQFPSHSVIEKGQTVTLRCDPISGHDNLYWYRRVMGKEIKFLLHFVKESKQDESGMPNNRFLAERTGGTYSTLKVQPAELEDSGVYFCASSPDFPRGTEAFFGQGTRLTVV.